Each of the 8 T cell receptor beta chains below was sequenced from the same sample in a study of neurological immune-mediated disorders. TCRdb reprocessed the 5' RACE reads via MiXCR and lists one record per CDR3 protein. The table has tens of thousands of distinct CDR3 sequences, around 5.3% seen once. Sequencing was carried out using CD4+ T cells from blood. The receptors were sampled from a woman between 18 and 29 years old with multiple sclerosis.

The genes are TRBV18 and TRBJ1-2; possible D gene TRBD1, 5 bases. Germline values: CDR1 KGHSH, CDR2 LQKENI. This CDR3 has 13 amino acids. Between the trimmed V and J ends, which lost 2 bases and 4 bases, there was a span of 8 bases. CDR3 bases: TGTGCCAGCTCACCATCAGGGTCCTATGGCTACACCTTC. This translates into CASSPSGSYGYTF.

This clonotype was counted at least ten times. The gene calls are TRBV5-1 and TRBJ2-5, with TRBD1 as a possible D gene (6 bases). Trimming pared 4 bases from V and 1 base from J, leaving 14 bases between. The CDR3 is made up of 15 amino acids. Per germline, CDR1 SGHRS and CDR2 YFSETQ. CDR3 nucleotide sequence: TGCGCCAGCAGCACCGGACAGTTTTTCCAAGAGACCCAGTACTTC. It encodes CASSTGQFFQETQYF.

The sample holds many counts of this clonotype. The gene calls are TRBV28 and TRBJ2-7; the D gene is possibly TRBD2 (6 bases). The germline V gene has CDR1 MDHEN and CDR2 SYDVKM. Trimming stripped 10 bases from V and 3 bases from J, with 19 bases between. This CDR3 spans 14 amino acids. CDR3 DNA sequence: TGTGCCATATCGAGCTCGGGACTCCACTACGAGCAGTACGTC. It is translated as CAISSSGLHYEQYV.

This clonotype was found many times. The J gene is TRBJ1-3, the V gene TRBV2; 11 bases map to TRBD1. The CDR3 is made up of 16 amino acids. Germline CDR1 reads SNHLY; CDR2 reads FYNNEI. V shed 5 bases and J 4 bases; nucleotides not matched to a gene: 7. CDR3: CASSLGQGAGGNTIYF. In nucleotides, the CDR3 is TGTGCCAGCAGTCTAGGACAGGGGGCAGGAGGAAACACCATATATTTT.

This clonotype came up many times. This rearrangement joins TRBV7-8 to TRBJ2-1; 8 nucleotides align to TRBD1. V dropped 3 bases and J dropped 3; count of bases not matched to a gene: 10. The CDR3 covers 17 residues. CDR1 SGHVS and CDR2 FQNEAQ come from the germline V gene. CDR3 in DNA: TGTGCCAGCAGCTTGTGGGGCCGGGACAGGAGCTACAATGAGCAGTTCTTC. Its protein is CASSLWGRDRSYNEQFF. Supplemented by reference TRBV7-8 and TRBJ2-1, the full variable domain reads GAGVSQSPRYKVAKRGQDVALRCDPISGHVSLFWYQQALGQGPEFLTYFQNEAQLDKSGLPSDRFFAERPEGSVSTLKIQRTQQEDSAVYLCASSLWGRDRSYNEQFFGPGTRLTVL.

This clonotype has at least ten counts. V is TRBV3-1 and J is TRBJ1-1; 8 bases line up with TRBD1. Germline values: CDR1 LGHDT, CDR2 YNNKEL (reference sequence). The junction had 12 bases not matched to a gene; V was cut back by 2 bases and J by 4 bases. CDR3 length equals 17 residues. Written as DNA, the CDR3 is TGTGCCAGCAGCCAAAGGACAGGGAACTCGGCTGGCACTGAAGCTTTCTTT. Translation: CASSQRTGNSAGTEAFF.

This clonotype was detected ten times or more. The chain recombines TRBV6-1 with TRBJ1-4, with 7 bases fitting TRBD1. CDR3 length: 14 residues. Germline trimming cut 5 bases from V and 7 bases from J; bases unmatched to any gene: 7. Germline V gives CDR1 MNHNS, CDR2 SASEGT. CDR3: CASSKGASGEKLFF. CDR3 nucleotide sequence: TGTGCCAGCAGTAAGGGGGCCTCGGGTGAAAAACTGTTTTTT.

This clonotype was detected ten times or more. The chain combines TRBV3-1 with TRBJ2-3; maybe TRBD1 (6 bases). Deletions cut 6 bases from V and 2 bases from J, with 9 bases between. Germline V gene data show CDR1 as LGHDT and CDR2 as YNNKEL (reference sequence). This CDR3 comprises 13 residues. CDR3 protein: CASSTGFTDTQYF. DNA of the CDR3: TGTGCCAGCAGTACAGGGTTCACAGATACGCAGTATTTT.